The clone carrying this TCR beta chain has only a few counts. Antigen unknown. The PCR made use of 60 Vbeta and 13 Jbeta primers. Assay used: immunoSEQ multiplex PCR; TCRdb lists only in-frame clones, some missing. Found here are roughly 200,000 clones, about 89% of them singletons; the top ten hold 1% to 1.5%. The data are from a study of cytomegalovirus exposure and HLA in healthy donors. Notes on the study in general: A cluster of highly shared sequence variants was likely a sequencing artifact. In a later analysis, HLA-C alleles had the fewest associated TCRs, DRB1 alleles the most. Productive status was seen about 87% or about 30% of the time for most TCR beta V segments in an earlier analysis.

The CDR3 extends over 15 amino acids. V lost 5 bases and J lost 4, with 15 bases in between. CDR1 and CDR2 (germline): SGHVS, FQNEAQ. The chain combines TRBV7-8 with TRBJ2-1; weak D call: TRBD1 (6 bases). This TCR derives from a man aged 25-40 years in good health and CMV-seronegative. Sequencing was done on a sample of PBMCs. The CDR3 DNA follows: TGTGCCAGCAGCACTGATTTAGGACAGTACAATGAGCAGTTCTTC. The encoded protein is CASSTDLGQYNEQFF. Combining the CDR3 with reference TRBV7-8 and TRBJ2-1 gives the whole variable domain GAGVSQSPRYKVAKRGQDVALRCDPISGHVSLFWYQQALGQGPEFLTYFQNEAQLDKSGLPSDRFFAERPEGSVSTLKIQRTQQEDSAVYLCASSTDLGQYNEQFFGPGTRLTVL.